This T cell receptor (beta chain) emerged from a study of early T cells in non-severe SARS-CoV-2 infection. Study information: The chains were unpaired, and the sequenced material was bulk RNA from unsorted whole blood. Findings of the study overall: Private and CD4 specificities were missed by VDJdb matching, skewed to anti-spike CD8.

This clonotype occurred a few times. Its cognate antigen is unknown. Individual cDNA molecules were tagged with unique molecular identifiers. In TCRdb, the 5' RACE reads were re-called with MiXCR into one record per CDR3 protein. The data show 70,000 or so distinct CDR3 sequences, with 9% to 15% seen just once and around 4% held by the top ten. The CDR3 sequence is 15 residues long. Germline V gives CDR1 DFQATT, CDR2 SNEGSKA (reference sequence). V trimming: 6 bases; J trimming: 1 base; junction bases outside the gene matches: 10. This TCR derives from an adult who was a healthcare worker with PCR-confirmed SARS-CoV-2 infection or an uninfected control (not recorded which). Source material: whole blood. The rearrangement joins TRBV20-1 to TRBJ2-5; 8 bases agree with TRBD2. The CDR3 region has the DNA TGCAGTGCCCAGGGGTCGGGAGGGGGCCAAGAGACCCAGTACTTC. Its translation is CSAQGSGGGQETQYF.